Each of the 15 T cell receptor beta chains below was sequenced from the same sample in a study of shared clonotypes between healthy human individuals. Sequenced by immunoSEQ multiplex PCR; TCRdb stores in-frame clones only, minus some. The data hold fewer than 600,000 clones, with 75% to 80% observed a single time. The sequenced sample consisted of PBMCs. Receptors were obtained from a woman in her thirties or forties in good health. Some clones in this sample may be carry-over from other donors' samples.

The V and J genes are TRBV27 and TRBJ2-7; TRBD2 aligns across 8 bases. The CDR3 spans 13 residues. V lost 2 bases and J lost 3; bases outside the gene matches: 0. From germline, CDR1 is MNHEY and CDR2 SMNVEV (reference sequence). CDR3 nucleotide sequence: TGTGCCAGCAGTTTACGGGGGGGCTACGAGCAGTACTTC. Protein product: CASSLRGGYEQYF.

V usage is TRBV7-8 and J usage is TRBJ2-1; 10 nucleotides align to TRBD2. Germline trimming cut 5 bases from V and 9 bases from J; bases unmatched to any gene: 25. Germline CDR1 and CDR2: SGHVS and FQNEAQ. The CDR3 is 20 amino acids. The CDR3 region has the DNA TGTGCCAGCAGCCATAAGTTGCCCACCGCGCTACTAGCGGGAACCGCTGAGCAGTTCTTC. This gives the protein CASSHKLPTALLAGTAEQFF.

The CDR3 region is CASSFDGQGGETQYF. The CDR3, as DNA: TGTGCCAGCAGCTTTGACGGACAGGGGGGAGAGACCCAGTACTTC. V is TRBV7-2 and J is TRBJ2-5; TRBD1 matches at 10 bases. The CDR3 extends over 15 amino acids. Per the germline V gene, CDR1 is SGHTA and CDR2 is FQGNSA. J gave up 4 bases and V 3 bases, and 5 bases lay outside the gene matches.

The genes are TRBV28 and TRBJ1-2; the D is unclear. This CDR3 has 12 amino acids. The V gene's germline CDR1 is MDHEN and CDR2 SYDVKM. V was shortened by 6 bases and J by 2 bases, with 7 bases between the two germline ends. The CDR3 DNA follows: TGTGCCAGCAGGAAGGAAAACTATGGCTACACCTTC. It translates to CASRKENYGYTF.

This clone was recorded only once. CDR3 residues: CASSQGLSGLRAEQYF. DNA of the CDR3: TGCGCCAGCAGCCAGGGATTATCGGGACTCCGGGCCGAGCAGTACTTC. The rearrangement links TRBV4-1 to TRBJ2-5; D might be TRBD2 (6 bases). The J call may be in error: the DNA end matches TRBJ2-7 better. The CDR3 has 16 residues. Germline assignment: CDR1 MGHRA and CDR2 YSYEKL.

The V call is TRBV28, the J call TRBJ2-2; 7 bases match TRBD1. There are 14 residues in the CDR3. Germline V gene lookup returns CDR1 MDHEN and CDR2 SYDVKM. The ends lost 11 bases at V and 8 bases at J; junction bases unmatched: 14. The CDR3 region has the DNA TGTGCCGGGAAGCGACAGGGAATGAAGGGGGAGCTGTTTTTT. Residues: CAGKRQGMKGELFF.

The chain combines TRBV10-3 with TRBJ2-7; TRBD2 agrees at 7 bases. Germline assignment: CDR1 ENHRY and CDR2 SYGVKD. CDR3 size: 13 residues. Germline trimming cut 0 bases from V and 6 bases from J; bases unmatched to any gene: 2. In DNA, the CDR3 is TGTGCCATCAGTGAGTCGGGAGGGACCGAGCAGTACTTC. Translation: CAISESGGTEQYF.

The chain is built from TRBV7-2 and TRBJ2-3; 8 bases are a match to TRBD1. Germline V lookup: CDR1 SGHTA, CDR2 FQGNSA. Losses at the gene ends were 5 bases for V and 0 bases for J; bases not matched to a gene: 4. The CDR3 is 15 amino acids. CDR3 amino acids: CASSPGTGSTDTQYF. For the CDR3, the DNA is TGTGCCAGCAGCCCAGGGACAGGTAGCACAGATACGCAGTATTTT. The whole variable domain, filled in from reference TRBV7-2 and TRBJ2-3, reads GAGVSQSPSNKVTEKGKDVELRCDPISGHTALYWYRQSLGQGLEFLIYFQGNSAPDKSGLPSDRFSAERTGGSVSTLTIQRTQQEDSAVYLCASSPGTGSTDTQYFGPGTRLTVL.

This clone was picked up one time. The chain couples TRBV29-1 to TRBJ2-2; the D is unclear. Germline assignment: CDR1 SQVTM and CDR2 ANQGSEA. The CDR3 length is 12 residues. With 4 bases removed from V and 3 bases from J, the gap between germline ends came to 6 bases. Written as DNA, the CDR3 is TGCAGCGTTGTATTCTACACCGGGGAGCTGTTTTTT. Translating gives CSVVFYTGELFF.

The chain recombines TRBV6-5 with TRBJ1-1, with D unresolved. From germline, CDR1 is MNHEY and CDR2 SVGAGI. V lost 2 bases and J 0 bases, leaving 10 bases between the germline ends. The length of the CDR3 is 15 residues. The CDR3 loop is CASSYGLRLNTEAFF. The DNA for the CDR3 is TGTGCCAGCAGTTACGGGCTCCGTCTGAACACTGAAGCTTTCTTT.

The chain recombines TRBV5-4 with TRBJ1-5, with D hard to call. V shed 0 bases and J shed 0 bases, with 7 bases lying between them. There are 15 residues in the CDR3. In germline, CDR1 is SGHNT, CDR2 YYREEE (reference sequence). The CDR3 DNA reads TGTGCCAGCAGCTTGGGGGGAGTTAGCAATCAGCCCCAGCATTTT. Protein sequence: CASSLGGVSNQPQHF.

The sample holds one count of this clone. The chain combines TRBV25-1 with TRBJ2-3; D remains unclear. The CDR3 has 13 amino acids. Trimming took 6 bases from V and 1 from J, leaving 8 bases between them. The germline gives CDR1 MGHDK, CDR2 SYGVNS. CDR3 coding DNA: TGTGCCAGCAGGGGTTGGGGCACAGATACGCAGTATTTT. Encoded protein: CASRGWGTDTQYF.

V and J are TRBV5-1 and TRBJ2-1, with 9 bases aligning to TRBD2. The ends lost 4 bases at V and 8 bases at J; junction bases unmatched: 7. The CDR3 loop spans 14 amino acids. Germline CDR1 is SGHRS and CDR2 is YFSETQ. The CDR3 loop reads CASSISGRFDEQFF. As DNA, the CDR3 is TGCGCCAGCAGCATCAGCGGGAGGTTCGATGAGCAGTTCTTC.

The V and J genes are TRBV10-3 and TRBJ1-5; TRBD1 agrees at 8 bases. CDR1 ENHRY and CDR2 SYGVKD come from the germline V gene. The CDR3 loop spans 15 amino acids. With 8 bases clipped from V and 5 bases from J, the junction kept 11 bases outside the gene matches. CDR3 coding DNA: TGTGCCATCGGAAAAACAGGGGGGCTCGATCAGCCCCAGCATTTT. Translation: CAIGKTGGLDQPQHF.

CDR3 DNA: TGTGCCAGCAGCTTAGGGGCAGGTCAGCCCCAGCATTTT. Translation: CASSLGAGQPQHF. This rearrangement joins TRBV5-4 to TRBJ1-5, with a weak D call TRBD1 (5 bases). Trimming stripped 2 bases from V and 6 bases from J, with 9 bases between. The CDR3 is made up of 13 amino acids. CDR1 and CDR2 (germline): SGHNT, YYREEE (reference sequence).